This entry features one T cell receptor (beta chain) sequence. This entry belongs to a study of blood T cell repertoires in COVID-19. Across the whole study: The study drew acute and convalescent COVID-19 samples from the United States, Italy and Spain. The cDNA or gDNA used as material had been derived from T cells, B-cell-depleted T cells, or PBMCs.

The CDR3 totals 13 residues. CDR1 is SGHRS, CDR2 YFSETQ, per germline. V was clipped by 3 bases and J by 3 bases, with 9 bases between them. Original processing notes: Scientists estimated how many nucleated cells there were by amplifying reference gene primers. Data came from immunoSEQ multiplex PCR; TCRdb stores just in-frame clones and leaves some out. V, J and clone size reflect that table, while D and trimming were determined from the DNA. Of some 120,000 clones listed, around 80% are singletons. The V gene is TRBV5-1, the J gene TRBJ2-5; perhaps TRBD1 as D (6 bases). The receptor was derived from a woman aged 50 to 65 with acute or convalescent COVID-19. Sequencing was carried out using peripheral blood. CDR3 bases: TGCGCCAGCAGCTGGAGACAGGAAGAGACCCAGTACTTC. It encodes CASSWRQEETQYF.